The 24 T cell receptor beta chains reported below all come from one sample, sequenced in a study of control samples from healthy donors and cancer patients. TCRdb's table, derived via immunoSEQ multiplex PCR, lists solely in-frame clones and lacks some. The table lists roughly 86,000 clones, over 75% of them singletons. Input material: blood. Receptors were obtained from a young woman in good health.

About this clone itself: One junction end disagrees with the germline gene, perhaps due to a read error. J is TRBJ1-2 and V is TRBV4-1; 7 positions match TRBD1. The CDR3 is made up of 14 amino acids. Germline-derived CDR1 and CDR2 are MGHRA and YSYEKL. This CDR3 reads CASSQVQGVDGYTF. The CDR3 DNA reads TGCGCCAGCAGCCAAGTTCAGGGGGTCGATGGCTACACTTTC.

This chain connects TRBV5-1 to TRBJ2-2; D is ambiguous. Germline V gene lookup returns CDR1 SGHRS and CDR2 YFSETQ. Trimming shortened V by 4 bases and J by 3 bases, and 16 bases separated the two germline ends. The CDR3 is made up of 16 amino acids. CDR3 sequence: CASSVLPITDTGELFF. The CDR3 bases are TGCGCCAGCAGCGTCCTACCAATTACCGACACCGGGGAGCTGTTTTTT.

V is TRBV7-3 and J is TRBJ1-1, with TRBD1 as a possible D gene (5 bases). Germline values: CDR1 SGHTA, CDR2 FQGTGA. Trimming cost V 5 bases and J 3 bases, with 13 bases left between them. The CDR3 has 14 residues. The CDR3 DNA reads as TGTGCCAGCAGCCCAACCGGGGCACACACTGAAGCTTTCTTT. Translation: CASSPTGAHTEAFF.

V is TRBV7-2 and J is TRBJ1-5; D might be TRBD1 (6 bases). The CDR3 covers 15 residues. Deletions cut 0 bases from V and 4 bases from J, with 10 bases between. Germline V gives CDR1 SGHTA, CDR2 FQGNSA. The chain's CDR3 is CASSLAPDRNQPQHF. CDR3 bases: TGTGCCAGCAGCTTAGCGCCCGACAGGAATCAGCCCCAGCATTTT.

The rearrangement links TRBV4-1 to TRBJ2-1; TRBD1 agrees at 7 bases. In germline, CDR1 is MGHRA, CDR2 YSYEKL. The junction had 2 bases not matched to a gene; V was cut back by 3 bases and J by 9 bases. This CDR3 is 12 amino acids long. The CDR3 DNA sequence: TGCGCCAGCAGCCAGGGACAGTCTGAGCAGTTCTTC. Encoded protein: CASSQGQSEQFF.

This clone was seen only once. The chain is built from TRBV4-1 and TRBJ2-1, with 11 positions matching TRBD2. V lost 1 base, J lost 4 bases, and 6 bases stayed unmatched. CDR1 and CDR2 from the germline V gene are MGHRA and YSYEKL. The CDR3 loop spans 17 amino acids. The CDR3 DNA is TGCGCCAGCAGCCAAGTGATAGCGGGGGGGAGATACAATGAGCAGTTCTTC. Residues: CASSQVIAGGRYNEQFF.

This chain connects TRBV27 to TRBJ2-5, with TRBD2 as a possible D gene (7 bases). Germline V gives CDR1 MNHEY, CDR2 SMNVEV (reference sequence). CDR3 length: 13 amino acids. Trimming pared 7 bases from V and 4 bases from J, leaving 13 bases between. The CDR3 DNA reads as TGTGCCAGCACCCCTGCGGGGGCAGAGACCCAGTACTTC. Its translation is CASTPAGAETQYF.

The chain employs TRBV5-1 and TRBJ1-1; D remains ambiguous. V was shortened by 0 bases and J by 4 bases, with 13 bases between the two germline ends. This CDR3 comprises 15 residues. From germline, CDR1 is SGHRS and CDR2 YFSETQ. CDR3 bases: TGCGCCAGCAGCTTGGAATGGGGTCCGAGCACTGAAGCTTTCTTT. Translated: CASSLEWGPSTEAFF.

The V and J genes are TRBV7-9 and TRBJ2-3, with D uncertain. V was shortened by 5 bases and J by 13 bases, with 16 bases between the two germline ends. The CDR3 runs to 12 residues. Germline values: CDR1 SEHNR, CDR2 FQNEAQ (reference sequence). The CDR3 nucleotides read TGTGCCAGCAGCACCAGTTCCCTCGCGGAGTATTTT. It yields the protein CASSTSSLAEYF.

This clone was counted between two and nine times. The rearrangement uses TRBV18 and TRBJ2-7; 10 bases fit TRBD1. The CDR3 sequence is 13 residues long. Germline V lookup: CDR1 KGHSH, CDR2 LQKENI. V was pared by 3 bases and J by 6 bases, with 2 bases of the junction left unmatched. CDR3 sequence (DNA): TGTGCCAGCTCACCGGACAGGGGGACCGAGCAGTACTTC. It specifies CASSPDRGTEQYF. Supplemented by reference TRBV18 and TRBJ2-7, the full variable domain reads NAGVMQNPRHLVRRRGQEARLRCSPMKGHSHVYWYRQLPEEGLKFMVYLQKENIIDESGMPKERFSAEFPKEGPSILRIQQVVRGDSAAYFCASSPDRGTEQYFGPGTRLTVT.

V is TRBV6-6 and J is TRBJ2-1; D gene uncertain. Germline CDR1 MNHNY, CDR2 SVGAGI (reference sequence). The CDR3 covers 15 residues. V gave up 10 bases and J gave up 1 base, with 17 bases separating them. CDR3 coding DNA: TGTGCCACCGTCTTGCAGGCGCCATCCTACAATGAGCAGTTCTTC. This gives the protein CATVLQAPSYNEQFF.

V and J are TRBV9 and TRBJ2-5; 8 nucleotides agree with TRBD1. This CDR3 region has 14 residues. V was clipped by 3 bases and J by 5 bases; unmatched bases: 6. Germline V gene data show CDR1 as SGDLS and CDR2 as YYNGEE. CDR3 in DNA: TGTGCCAGCAGCGAGACAGGGGTGTGGGAGACCCAGTACTTC. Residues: CASSETGVWETQYF.

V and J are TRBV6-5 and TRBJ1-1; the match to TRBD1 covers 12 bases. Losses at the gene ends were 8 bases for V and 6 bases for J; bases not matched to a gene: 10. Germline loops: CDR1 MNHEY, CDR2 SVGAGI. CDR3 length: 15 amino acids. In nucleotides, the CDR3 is TGTGCCAGCTCCTACGGCGGGACAGGGGGCTCTGAAGCTTTCTTT. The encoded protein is CASSYGGTGGSEAFF.

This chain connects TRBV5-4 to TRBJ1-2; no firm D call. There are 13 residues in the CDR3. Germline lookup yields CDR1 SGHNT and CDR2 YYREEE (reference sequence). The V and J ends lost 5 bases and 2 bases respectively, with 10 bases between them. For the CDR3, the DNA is TGTGCCAGCAGGGGAAGGGAAAACTATGGCTACACCTTC. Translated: CASRGRENYGYTF. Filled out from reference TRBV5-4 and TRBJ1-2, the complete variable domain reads ETGVTQSPTHLIKTRGQQVTLRCSSQSGHNTVSWYQQALGQGPQFIFQYYREEENGRGNFPPRFSGLQFPNYSSELNVNALELDDSALYLCASRGRENYGYTFGSGTRLTVV.

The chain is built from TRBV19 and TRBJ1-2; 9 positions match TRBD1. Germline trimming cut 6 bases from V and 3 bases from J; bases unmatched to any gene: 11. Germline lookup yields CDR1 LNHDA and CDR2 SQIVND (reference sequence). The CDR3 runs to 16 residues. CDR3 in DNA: TGTGCCAGTAGAAACAGACCGGGACAGGGAGACTATGGCTACACCTTC. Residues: CASRNRPGQGDYGYTF.

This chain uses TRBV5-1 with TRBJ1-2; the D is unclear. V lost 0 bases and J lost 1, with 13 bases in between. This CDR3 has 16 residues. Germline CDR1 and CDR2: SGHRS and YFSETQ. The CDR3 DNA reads TGCGCCAGCAGCTTGGATGGCGTTCAGTTTAACTATGGCTACACCTTC. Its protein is CASSLDGVQFNYGYTF.

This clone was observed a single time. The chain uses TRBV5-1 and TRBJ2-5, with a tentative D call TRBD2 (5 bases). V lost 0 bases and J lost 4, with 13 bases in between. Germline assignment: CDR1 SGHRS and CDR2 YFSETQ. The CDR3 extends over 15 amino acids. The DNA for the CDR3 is TGCGCCAGCAGCTTGGGGATAAACGAGGGAGAGACCCAGTACTTC. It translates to CASSLGINEGETQYF.

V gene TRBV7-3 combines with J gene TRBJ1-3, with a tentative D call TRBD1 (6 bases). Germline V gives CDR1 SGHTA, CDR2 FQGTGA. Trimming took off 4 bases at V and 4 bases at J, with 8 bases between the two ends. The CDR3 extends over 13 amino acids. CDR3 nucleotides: TGTGCCAGCAGCTCTGGGACAGGAAACACCATATATTTT. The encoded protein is CASSSGTGNTIYF.

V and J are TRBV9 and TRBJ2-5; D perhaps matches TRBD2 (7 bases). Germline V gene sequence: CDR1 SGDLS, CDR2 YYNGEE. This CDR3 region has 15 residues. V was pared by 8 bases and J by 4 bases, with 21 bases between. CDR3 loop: CASTQGGGFRETQYF. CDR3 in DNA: TGTGCCAGTACTCAGGGAGGGGGGTTTCGAGAGACCCAGTACTTC.

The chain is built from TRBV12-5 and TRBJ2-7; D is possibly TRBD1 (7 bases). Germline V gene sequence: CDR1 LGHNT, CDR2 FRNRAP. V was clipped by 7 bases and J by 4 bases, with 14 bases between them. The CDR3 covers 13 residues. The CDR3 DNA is TGTGCTAGTGTCGGACAGGAGGGATACGAGCAGTACTTC. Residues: CASVGQEGYEQYF.

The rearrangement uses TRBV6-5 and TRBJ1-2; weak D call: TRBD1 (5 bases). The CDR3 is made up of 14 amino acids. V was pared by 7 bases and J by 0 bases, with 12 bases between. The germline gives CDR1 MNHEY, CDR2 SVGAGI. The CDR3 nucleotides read TGTGCCAGCAAGGGGACCGCATCTAACTATGGCTACACCTTC. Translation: CASKGTASNYGYTF.

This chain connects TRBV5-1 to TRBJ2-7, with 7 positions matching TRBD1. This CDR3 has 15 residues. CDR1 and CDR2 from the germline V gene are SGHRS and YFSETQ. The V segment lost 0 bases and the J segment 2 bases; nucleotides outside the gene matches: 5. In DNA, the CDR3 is TGCGCCAGCAGCTTGGACGGGACAGCCACCTACGAGCAGTACTTC. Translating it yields CASSLDGTATYEQYF.

This chain's CDR3 is CASSSTGYDYGYTF. In DNA form, the CDR3 reads TGTGCCAGCAGTTCGACAGGGTATGACTATGGCTACACCTTC. This rearrangement joins TRBV6-5 to TRBJ1-2, with 7 bases identical to TRBD1. V trimming: 4 bases; J trimming: 3 bases; junction bases outside the gene matches: 5. The CDR3 totals 14 residues. Germline V gene lookup returns CDR1 MNHEY and CDR2 SVGAGI.

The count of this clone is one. The CDR3 sequence is CASSAGSNQPQHF. The CDR3 region has the DNA TGTGCCAGCAGTGCCGGGAGCAATCAGCCCCAGCATTTT. The rearrangement links TRBV2 to TRBJ1-5; D gene uncertain. The germline CDR1 and CDR2 sequences are SNHLY and FYNNEI. V was cut by 4 bases and J by 1 base, with 5 bases left in between. The length of the CDR3 is 13 residues.